This entry lists 23 T cell receptor beta chains sequenced from one sample in a study of cytomegalovirus exposure and HLA in healthy donors. With 60 Vbeta and 13 Jbeta primers, the PCR was carried out. TCRdb keeps only in-frame clones here, not all; method: immunoSEQ multiplex PCR. This table holds approximately 160,000 clones, roughly 87% found once. Sequencing used PBMCs. These receptors were collected from a man aged 50 to 60 in good health and CMV-seropositive.

In DNA form, the CDR3 reads TGCAGTGCTAGAGACCTACCAATCTACACCTTC. It is translated as CSARDLPIYTF. The chain has TRBV20-1 and TRBJ1-2; D unresolved. The V end lost 0 bases, the J end lost 10 bases, and 9 bases lay between the germline ends. The length of the CDR3 is 11 residues. The V gene's germline CDR1 is DFQATT and CDR2 SNEGSKA (reference sequence).

This clone was detected a few times. The chain joins TRBV19 to TRBJ1-2; a possible D gene is TRBD1 (5 bases). The CDR3 has 13 amino acids. Trimming stripped 7 bases from V and 4 bases from J, with 13 bases between. CDR1 LNHDA and CDR2 SQIVND come from the germline V gene (reference sequence). The CDR3: CASTLTVGYGYTF. Here the CDR3 DNA reads TGTGCCAGTACCCTGACAGTCGGCTATGGCTACACCTTC.

V usage is TRBV19 and J usage is TRBJ2-7; D is unclear. This CDR3 is 14 amino acids long. V was trimmed by 2 bases and J by 0 bases, leaving 8 bases between them. The germline gives CDR1 LNHDA, CDR2 SQIVND (reference sequence). The CDR3 here is CASSIRHHSYEQYF. The CDR3 DNA reads TGTGCCAGTAGTATACGACATCACTCCTACGAGCAGTACTTC.

The V call is TRBV30, the J call TRBJ1-1; no definite D call. Germline V gives CDR1 GTSNPN, CDR2 SVGIG (reference sequence). Trimming pared 5 bases from V and 0 bases from J, leaving 10 bases between. The CDR3 runs 13 residues. CDR3 residues: CAWGGDLNTEAFF. The CDR3 DNA reads as TGTGCCTGGGGCGGAGACTTGAACACTGAAGCTTTCTTT.

This chain joins TRBV5-5 and TRBJ2-2; D is possibly TRBD2 (5 bases). Deletions cut 1 base from V and 4 bases from J, with 11 bases between. This CDR3 comprises 15 residues. The germline V gene encodes CDR1 SGHKS and CDR2 YYEKEE (reference sequence). The CDR3 region has the DNA TGTGCCAGCAGCTTGCCGAGGGCCGGCACCGGGGAGCTGTTTTTT. Amino acid sequence: CASSLPRAGTGELFF.

The chain recombines TRBV27 with TRBJ2-3, with 9 bases matching TRBD2. The junction had 7 bases not matched to a gene; V was cut back by 5 bases and J by 1 base. This CDR3 is built from 16 residues. Looked up from germline, CDR1 is MNHEY and CDR2 is SMNVEV (reference sequence). The CDR3: CASSLLAGRGTDTQYF. Here the CDR3 DNA reads TGTGCCAGCAGTCTCCTAGCGGGACGCGGCACAGATACGCAGTATTTT.

The genes are TRBV30 and TRBJ1-6, with 9 bases lining up with TRBD1. CDR1 is GTSNPN, CDR2 SVGIG, per germline (reference sequence). V was clipped by 5 bases and J by 1 base; unmatched bases: 3. CDR3 length equals 15 residues. Written as DNA, the CDR3 is TGTGCCTGGGAAGGGACAGGGTCCTATAATTCACCCCTCCACTTT. This sequence encodes CAWEGTGSYNSPLHF.

This sequence joins TRBV11-2 and TRBJ1-5, with a weak D call TRBD1 (5 bases). Germline loops: CDR1 SGHAT, CDR2 FQNNGV. The CDR3 totals 14 residues. Trimming left V 2 bases short and J 7 bases short, with 12 bases between. As DNA, the CDR3 is TGTGCCAGCAGCTTATCGGGGGGGGAACAGCCCCAGCATTTT. This gives the protein CASSLSGGEQPQHF.

This clone came up a few times. The CDR3 DNA reads TGTGCCAGCACGGTTAGACAGTCCATGAACACTGAAGCTTTCTTT. It codes for CASTVRQSMNTEAFF. V usage is TRBV6-1 and J usage is TRBJ1-1, with D tentatively TRBD1 (5 bases). This CDR3 region has 15 residues. Trimming took off 7 bases at V and 0 bases at J, with 15 bases between the two ends. Germline CDR1 MNHNS, CDR2 SASEGT.

V is TRBV10-3 and J is TRBJ1-1; D unclear. V gave up 6 bases and J gave up 2 bases, with 7 bases separating them. CDR1 and CDR2 from the germline V gene are ENHRY and SYGVKD. The CDR3 has 12 amino acids. Here the CDR3 reads CAISETNTEAFF. The DNA for the CDR3 is TGTGCCATCAGCGAGACTAACACTGAAGCTTTCTTT.

This clone occurred a few times. The chain joins TRBV9 to TRBJ2-1; TRBD2 might be the D (5 bases). Germline V gene data show CDR1 as SGDLS and CDR2 as YYNGEE. This CDR3 comprises 15 residues. Trimming stripped 0 bases from V and 1 base from J, with 8 bases between. The DNA of the CDR3 is TGTGCCAGCAGCGTAGCAGCGGAATCCTACAATGAGCAGTTCTTC. Translation: CASSVAAESYNEQFF.

The CDR3 protein is CAISESLGAEQYF. CDR3 DNA sequence: TGTGCCATCAGTGAGTCCTTAGGGGCCGAGCAGTACTTC. V usage is TRBV10-3 and J usage is TRBJ2-7; weak D call: TRBD1 (5 bases). Germline assignment: CDR1 ENHRY and CDR2 SYGVKD. V was trimmed by 0 bases and J by 6 bases, leaving 9 bases between them. This CDR3 is built from 13 residues.

The chain carries TRBV7-9 and TRBJ1-2; D ambiguous. The CDR3 runs 12 residues. The V gene lost 1 base and the J gene lost 5 bases, with 5 bases spanning the gap. Germline CDR1 SEHNR, CDR2 FQNEAQ (reference sequence). CDR3 amino acids: CASSLVQYGYTF. The CDR3 nucleotides are TGTGCCAGCAGCTTAGTCCAGTATGGCTACACCTTC.

The gene calls are TRBV15 and TRBJ2-7, with a tentative D call TRBD1 (6 bases). CDR1 and CDR2 from the germline V gene are LNHNV and YYDKDF (reference sequence). CDR3 length: 17 residues. Deletions cut 1 base from V and 3 bases from J, with 19 bases between. The CDR3 region has the DNA TGTGCCACCAGCAGAGGAGGTATAGGTCGAGGGGGCTACGAGCAGTACTTC. It encodes CATSRGGIGRGGYEQYF.

The chain recombines TRBV30 with TRBJ2-1; 7 positions agree with TRBD2. J gave up 9 bases and V 4 bases, and 9 bases lay outside the gene matches. This CDR3 is built from 13 residues. CDR1 is GTSNPN, CDR2 SVGIG, per germline (reference sequence). CDR3 in amino acids: CAWTSGGAVEQFF. In DNA, the CDR3 is TGTGCCTGGACTAGCGGTGGTGCTGTTGAGCAGTTCTTC. Filled out from reference TRBV30 and TRBJ2-1, the complete variable domain reads SQTIHQWPATLVQPVGSPLSLECTVEGTSNPNLYWYRQAAGRGLQLLFYSVGIGQISSEVPQNLSASRPQDRQFILSSKKLLLSDSGFYLCAWTSGGAVEQFFGPGTRLTVL.

This clone was counted once. The rearrangement joins TRBV27 to TRBJ2-7, with TRBD1 matching over 10 bases. The CDR3 sequence is 17 residues long. The V and J ends lost 0 bases and 0 bases, in that order; junction bases with no gene match: 5. Per the germline V gene, CDR1 is MNHEY and CDR2 is SMNVEV (reference sequence). The DNA of the CDR3 is TGTGCCAGCAGTTTATCCGGAGACAGGGGGCCCTCCTACGAGCAGTACTTC. It specifies CASSLSGDRGPSYEQYF.

This clone is a singleton in its sample. Written as DNA, the CDR3 is TGTGCCAGCAGTCAAAGAATAACAGACGAGCAGTACTTC. This encodes CASSQRITDEQYF. The J gene is TRBJ2-7, the V gene TRBV7-9; the D is unclear. Trimming took off 6 bases at V and 5 bases at J, with 14 bases between the two ends. CDR3 length: 13 amino acids. Germline loops: CDR1 SEHNR, CDR2 FQNEAQ (reference sequence).

The genes are TRBV4-1 and TRBJ1-3; the D gene is possibly TRBD1 (5 bases). Per germline, CDR1 MGHRA and CDR2 YSYEKL. This CDR3 comprises 14 residues. V gave up 1 base and J gave up 8 bases, with 12 bases separating them. The CDR3 DNA is TGCGCCAGCAGCCAAGGTCCGGGGGGGGACACCATATATTTT. This encodes CASSQGPGGDTIYF.

The CDR3 region has the DNA TGTGCCAGCACCGGACAGGGCCGGGTGGGGTCACCCCTCCACTTT. It translates to CASTGQGRVGSPLHF. The chain combines TRBV28 with TRBJ1-6, with 8 bases lining up with TRBD1. The CDR3 runs to 15 residues. V shed 7 bases and J 10 bases; nucleotides not matched to a gene: 12. CDR1 MDHEN and CDR2 SYDVKM come from the germline V gene.

The rearrangement links TRBV18 to TRBJ2-1; 8 nucleotides line up with TRBD2. Germline V gene sequence: CDR1 KGHSH, CDR2 LQKENI. The CDR3 runs 19 residues. Losses at the gene ends were 0 bases for V and 5 bases for J; bases not matched to a gene: 15. The CDR3: CASSPPAGGWKYLDNEQFF. The CDR3 coding sequence is TGTGCCAGCTCACCACCGGCGGGGGGCTGGAAATATTTGGACAATGAGCAGTTCTTC. Together with reference TRBV18 and TRBJ2-1, the CDR3 gives the full variable domain: NAGVMQNPRHLVRRRGQEARLRCSPMKGHSHVYWYRQLPEEGLKFMVYLQKENIIDESGMPKERFSAEFPKEGPSILRIQQVVRGDSAAYFCASSPPAGGWKYLDNEQFFGPGTRLTVL.

Only one count was recorded for this clone. This chain links TRBV10-3 with TRBJ1-6, with D possibly matching TRBD1 (5 bases). This CDR3 region has 13 residues. Deletions cut 2 bases from V and 10 bases from J, with 9 bases between. Per the germline V gene, CDR1 is ENHRY and CDR2 is SYGVKD. CDR3 sequence: CAISEGGSSPLHF. Here the CDR3 DNA reads TGTGCCATCAGTGAGGGGGGGAGCTCACCCCTCCACTTT.

This chain joins TRBV5-6 and TRBJ2-3; 13 bases are a match to TRBD2. Germline loops: CDR1 SGHDT, CDR2 YYEEEE. With 4 bases clipped from V and 0 bases from J, the junction kept 2 bases outside the gene matches. This CDR3 region has 16 residues. The DNA for the CDR3 is TGTGCCAGCAGCACGGGACTAGCGGGGAGCACAGATACGCAGTATTTT. Amino acids: CASSTGLAGSTDTQYF. The full variable domain, with the rest looked up from reference TRBV5-6 and TRBJ2-3, is DAGVTQSPTHLIKTRGQQVTLRCSPKSGHDTVSWYQQALGQGPQFIFQYYEEEERQRGNFPDRFSGHQFPNYSSELNVNALLLGDSALYLCASSTGLAGSTDTQYFGPGTRLTVL.

This chain links TRBV4-1 with TRBJ2-3; 9 bases are a match to TRBD2. Trimming at V came to 0 bases and at J to 6 bases, leaving 7 bases not matched to a gene. CDR3 length equals 16 residues. CDR1 and CDR2 from the germline V gene are MGHRA and YSYEKL. CDR3 residues: CASSQESGGRVDTQYF. DNA for the CDR3: TGCGCCAGCAGCCAAGAAAGCGGGGGGCGTGTGGATACGCAGTATTTT.